These 32 T cell receptor beta chains were sequenced from one sample in a study of neurological immune-mediated disorders. TCRdb fed the 5' RACE reads into MiXCR, producing one record per CDR3 protein. The sample records about 50,000 distinct CDR3 sequences, around 5.8% being singletons. Sequenced: CD4+ T cells from blood. The receptor set was obtained from a woman between 18 and 29 years old with multiple sclerosis.

This clonotype was counted ten times or more. The rearrangement joins TRBV4-2 to TRBJ2-1; TRBD2 is a possible D gene (6 bases). The V end lost 4 bases, the J end lost 0 bases, and 10 bases lay between the germline ends. Per the germline V gene, CDR1 is LGHNA and CDR2 is YNFKEQ. This CDR3 has 15 amino acids. CDR3 sequence reads: CASSPVTSSYNEQFF. In DNA, the CDR3 is TGTGCCAGCAGCCCAGTGACTAGCTCCTACAATGAGCAGTTCTTC.

The sample holds many counts of this clonotype. The rearrangement uses TRBV28 and TRBJ2-5, with 10 bases matching TRBD1. Germline V gene lookup returns CDR1 MDHEN and CDR2 SYDVKM. V trimming: 5 bases; J trimming: 7 bases; junction bases outside the gene matches: 4. This CDR3 is 13 amino acids long. In nucleotides, the CDR3 is TGTGCCAGCAGTGACAGGACAGGGGGGACCCAGTACTTC. It encodes CASSDRTGGTQYF.

This clonotype came up many times. The CDR3 DNA reads TGTGCCAGCAGCCTGGACTCCTGGGATGAAAAACTGTTTTTT. Protein: CASSLDSWDEKLFF. The genes are TRBV9 and TRBJ1-4, with D unclear. V lost 4 bases and J lost 6, with 13 bases in between. This CDR3 spans 14 amino acids. Germline lookup yields CDR1 SGDLS and CDR2 YYNGEE.

This chain connects TRBV19 to TRBJ1-1; possibly TRBD1 for D (6 bases). The CDR3 extends over 14 amino acids. Per the germline V gene, CDR1 is LNHDA and CDR2 is SQIVND (reference sequence). Trimming took off 0 bases at V and 7 bases at J, with 12 bases between the two ends. This CDR3 reads CASSIEGGPVEAFF. CDR3 in DNA: TGTGCCAGTAGTATAGAAGGGGGGCCCGTTGAAGCTTTCTTT.

This clonotype was counted a few times. The chain uses TRBV6-5 and TRBJ1-2; the match to TRBD1 covers 7 bases. V lost 6 bases, J lost 4 bases, and 14 bases stayed unmatched. CDR3 size: 16 residues. Germline V gene data show CDR1 as MNHEY and CDR2 as SVGAGI. CDR3 region: CASRTGLGRGAYGYTF. The CDR3 nucleotides read TGTGCCAGCAGGACAGGGCTCGGGAGGGGGGCCTATGGCTACACCTTC.

This clonotype has a count of ten or more. J is TRBJ1-6 and V is TRBV6-6; no clear D. Germline V gene data show CDR1 as MNHNY and CDR2 as SVGAGI (reference sequence). Trimming removed 3 bases from V and 7 bases from J, with 4 bases in between. The CDR3 loop spans 12 amino acids. The CDR3 bases are TGTGCCAGCAGTTATTCAAATTCACCCCTCCACTTT. This codes for CASSYSNSPLHF.

This clonotype was detected ten times or more. The CDR3 sequence is CATSSMDRARNEQFF. CDR3 bases: TGTGCCACCAGCAGTATGGACAGGGCTAGGAATGAGCAGTTCTTC. V and J are TRBV15 and TRBJ2-1, with 8 nucleotides matching TRBD1. Trimming cost V 3 bases and J 7 bases; bases outside gene matches: 8. The CDR3 contains 15 residues. CDR1 is LNHNV and CDR2 is YYDKDF in the germline V gene (reference sequence).

This clonotype is medium-sized. The chain combines TRBV9 with TRBJ1-1; 7 nucleotides align to TRBD1. The CDR3 runs 14 residues. Germline CDR1 is SGDLS and CDR2 is YYNGEE. After removal of 3 bases from V and 0 bases from J, the junction contained 2 bases not matched to a gene. The CDR3 loop reads CASSAGQLNTEAFF. The CDR3 DNA follows: TGTGCCAGCAGCGCGGGACAGTTGAACACTGAAGCTTTCTTT.

This clonotype was counted at least ten times. The chain is built from TRBV12-3 or TRBV12-4 and TRBJ1-5; the D gene is possibly TRBD1 (6 bases). This CDR3 region has 15 residues. V lost 1 base, J lost 4 bases, and 11 bases lay in between. CDR3 in amino acids: CASSLEGGGNQPQHF. CDR3 coding DNA: TGTGCCAGCAGTTTAGAAGGGGGAGGAAATCAGCCCCAGCATTTT.

This clonotype has a handful of counts. This chain uses TRBV19 with TRBJ1-4; 8 nucleotides match TRBD1. Germline V gene lookup returns CDR1 LNHDA and CDR2 SQIVND (reference sequence). Losses at the gene ends were 2 bases for V and 8 bases for J; bases not matched to a gene: 10. This CDR3 comprises 16 residues. CDR3 region: CASSIPRGQGGEKLFF. CDR3 coding DNA: TGTGCCAGTAGTATACCCCGTGGACAGGGAGGGGAAAAACTGTTTTTT.

This clonotype has at least ten counts. The chain links TRBV20-1 to TRBJ1-1, with 8 bases identical to TRBD1. J was trimmed by 1 base and V by 5 bases; bases with no gene match: 3. Germline assignment: CDR1 DFQATT and CDR2 SNEGSKA (reference sequence). There are 13 residues in the CDR3. The DNA of the CDR3 is TGCAGTGCTGTGACAGGGGCGAACACTGAAGCTTTCTTT. This translates into CSAVTGANTEAFF.

This clonotype was detected many times. The chain employs TRBV7-9 and TRBJ2-2; 9 bases align to TRBD2. Per germline, CDR1 SEHNR and CDR2 FQNEAQ (reference sequence). The CDR3 consists of 15 residues. V was pared by 5 bases and J by 3 bases, with 4 bases of the junction left unmatched. Here the CDR3 reads CASSAVAGDTGELFF. The CDR3 DNA follows: TGTGCCAGCAGCGCTGTAGCGGGGGACACCGGGGAGCTGTTTTTT.

This clonotype showed up many times. This sequence joins TRBV20-1 and TRBJ2-5, with D possibly being TRBD1 or TRBD2 (5 bases each). Trimming left V 1 base short and J 4 bases short, with 13 bases between. Germline V gene sequence: CDR1 DFQATT, CDR2 SNEGSKA (reference sequence). The CDR3 extends over 14 amino acids. The chain's CDR3 is CSARAQRDGETQYF. The CDR3 DNA sequence: TGCAGTGCTAGAGCCCAAAGGGACGGAGAGACCCAGTACTTC.

Remarks on this clonotype: One end of the junction varies from germline; a read error may be responsible. The V call is TRBV5-1, the J call TRBJ2-3; 14 bases match TRBD2. CDR3 length equals 16 residues. The germline CDR1 and CDR2 sequences are SGHRS and YFSETQ. CDR3 protein: CARSTRLAGGTDTQYF. As DNA, the CDR3 is TGCGCCCGCAGCACCAGACTAGCGGGAGGGACAGATACGCAGTATTTT.

This clonotype was recorded many times. The chain uses TRBV20-1 and TRBJ1-2; 7 bases are shared with TRBD1. V was clipped by 0 bases and J by 1 base; unmatched bases: 5. This CDR3 contains 15 residues. Per germline, CDR1 DFQATT and CDR2 SNEGSKA (reference sequence). The chain's CDR3 is CSARDHAGGNYGYTF. The CDR3 DNA sequence: TGCAGTGCTAGAGATCACGCAGGGGGTAACTATGGCTACACCTTC.

The chain couples TRBV6-5 to TRBJ2-7, with 7 positions matching TRBD2. There are 14 residues in the CDR3. Trimming cost V 2 bases and J 2 bases; bases outside gene matches: 3. Germline CDR1 reads MNHEY; CDR2 reads SVGAGI. The CDR3 protein is CASSYGSGTYEQYV. In nucleotides, the CDR3 is TGTGCCAGCAGTTACGGGAGCGGGACCTACGAGCAGTACGTC.

In its sample, this clonotype was seen many times. This chain uses TRBV5-1 with TRBJ2-5; D is undetermined. Trimming took off 6 bases at V and 13 bases at J, with 10 bases between the two ends. This CDR3 comprises 9 residues. Germline CDR1 and CDR2: SGHRS and YFSETQ. The CDR3 is CASKEPRYF. In nucleotides, the CDR3 is TGCGCCAGCAAAGAGCCCCGGTACTTC.

This clonotype was recorded many times. V and J are TRBV6-1 and TRBJ1-2; 8 bases are a match to TRBD1. V lost 3 bases to trimming and J lost 2 bases; unmatched junction nucleotides: 5. The CDR3 has 15 amino acids. Germline loops: CDR1 MNHNS, CDR2 SASEGT. CDR3 DNA: TGTGCCAGCAGTGACAAGAGGACAGGGAACTATGGCTACACCTTC. Its protein product is CASSDKRTGNYGYTF.

This clonotype was recorded many times. The chain is built from TRBV5-1 and TRBJ2-3; 11 positions agree with TRBD2. This CDR3 is 15 amino acids long. The J segment lost 3 bases and the V segment lost 6 bases, leaving 6 bases of the junction unmatched. Germline CDR1 SGHRS, CDR2 YFSETQ. CDR3 sequence reads: CASTEGLAETDTQYF. As DNA, the CDR3 is TGCGCCAGCACTGAGGGACTAGCGGAAACAGATACGCAGTATTTT.

At least ten counts were recorded for this clonotype. The rearrangement uses TRBV12-3 or TRBV12-4 and TRBJ1-2; TRBD1 matches at 9 bases. V lost 5 bases to trimming and J lost 5 bases; unmatched junction nucleotides: 9. CDR3 length: 15 amino acids. CDR3 amino acids: CASSAQTGGIYGYTF. DNA of the CDR3: TGTGCCAGCAGTGCCCAGACAGGGGGGATTTATGGCTACACCTTC.

This clonotype was counted many times. This chain links TRBV10-3 with TRBJ2-3, with D possibly matching TRBD2 (6 bases). The V and J ends lost 4 bases and 5 bases respectively, with 16 bases between them. In germline, CDR1 is ENHRY, CDR2 SYGVKD. The CDR3 totals 15 residues. This CDR3 reads CAISGTGDSGDTQYF. The CDR3 coding sequence is TGTGCCATCAGTGGAACGGGGGACTCAGGAGATACGCAGTATTTT.

The J gene is TRBJ2-3, the V gene TRBV6-1, with D hard to call. Germline-derived CDR1 and CDR2 are MNHNS and SASEGT. Trimming pared 5 bases from V and 6 bases from J, leaving 6 bases between. The length of the CDR3 is 11 residues. In nucleotides, the CDR3 is TGTGCCAGCAGTCCCTGGGATACGCAGTATTTT. Amino acids: CASSPWDTQYF.

Ten or more counts support this clonotype. The chain carries TRBV20-1 and TRBJ2-2; tentatively, D is TRBD2 (6 bases). The CDR3 has 16 residues. CDR1 DFQATT and CDR2 SNEGSKA come from the germline V gene (reference sequence). The V gene lost 3 bases and the J gene lost 0 bases, with 14 bases spanning the gap. CDR3 bases: TGCAGTGCTAGGGCCATGGGGACTGCGAACACCGGGGAGCTGTTTTTT. Translation: CSARAMGTANTGELFF.

The sample holds many counts of this clonotype. This chain uses TRBV18 with TRBJ2-3, with D possibly TRBD2 on 7 matching bases. Trimming cost V 2 bases and J 2 bases, with 17 bases left between them. CDR3 size: 17 residues. Germline V gene lookup returns CDR1 KGHSH and CDR2 LQKENI. The CDR3 spells CASSPKIQGRATDTQYF. CDR3 DNA sequence: TGTGCCAGCTCACCAAAAATTCAGGGGAGGGCCACAGATACGCAGTATTTT. Full variable domain (missing parts from reference TRBV18 and TRBJ2-3): NAGVMQNPRHLVRRRGQEARLRCSPMKGHSHVYWYRQLPEEGLKFMVYLQKENIIDESGMPKERFSAEFPKEGPSILRIQQVVRGDSAAYFCASSPKIQGRATDTQYFGPGTRLTVL.

This clonotype was recorded many times. V is TRBV12-3 or TRBV12-4 and J is TRBJ2-3, with 8 bases aligning to TRBD2. V lost 4 bases and J lost 5; bases outside the gene matches: 8. The CDR3 is 15 amino acids. The CDR3 nucleotides read TGTGCCAGCAGTTCGAGCGGGAGTGGGATAGATACGCAGTATTTT. Amino acids: CASSSSGSGIDTQYF.

This clonotype was seen ten or more times. J is TRBJ1-6 and V is TRBV5-5; 7 nucleotides line up with TRBD1. Germline CDR1 SGHKS, CDR2 YYEKEE (reference sequence). The V and J ends lost 3 bases and 7 bases, in that order; junction bases with no gene match: 4. This CDR3 is built from 14 residues. The DNA of the CDR3 is TGTGCCAGCAGCTGGACAGGCGAAAATTCACCCCTCCACTTT. It specifies CASSWTGENSPLHF.

In its sample, this clonotype was seen many times. V gene TRBV14 combines with J gene TRBJ2-7; TRBD1 might be the D (5 bases). This CDR3 has 14 residues. The germline gives CDR1 SGHDN, CDR2 FVKESK. V lost 1 base and J 6 bases, leaving 13 bases between the germline ends. This CDR3 is CASSQVQVLGEQYF. The CDR3 DNA sequence: TGTGCCAGCAGCCAAGTACAGGTATTGGGCGAGCAGTACTTC.

This clonotype has ten or more counts. The J gene is TRBJ1-1, the V gene TRBV18; TRBD1 aligns across 7 bases. V was pared by 3 bases and J by 8 bases, with 9 bases of the junction left unmatched. CDR3 length: 14 amino acids. The germline V gene encodes CDR1 KGHSH and CDR2 LQKENI. CDR3 nucleotides: TGTGCCAGCTCACCGTCCACAGGGGAACGGGAAGCTTTCTTT. It specifies CASSPSTGEREAFF.

In its sample, this clonotype was seen many times. The chain combines TRBV20-1 with TRBJ1-5; no definite D call. The V gene's germline CDR1 is DFQATT and CDR2 SNEGSKA (reference sequence). The CDR3 is 13 amino acids. V was clipped by 7 bases and J by 4 bases, with 14 bases between them. CDR3 in amino acids: CSVKGVTNQPQHF. The DNA for the CDR3 is TGCAGTGTAAAAGGAGTTACTAATCAGCCCCAGCATTTT.

This clonotype was picked up many times. The chain combines TRBV20-1 with TRBJ1-2, with TRBD1 matching over 9 bases. Per the germline V gene, CDR1 is DFQATT and CDR2 is SNEGSKA (reference sequence). The CDR3 runs 16 residues. With 3 bases clipped from V and 0 bases from J, the junction kept 8 bases outside the gene matches. In DNA, the CDR3 is TGCAGTGCTAGCAGATACAGGGGGCCAGCTAACTATGGCTACACCTTC. Encoded protein: CSASRYRGPANYGYTF.

This clonotype was found many times. V usage is TRBV28 and J usage is TRBJ2-7, with D possibly being TRBD2 (5 bases). V lost 3 bases, J lost 4 bases, and 10 bases lay in between. Germline CDR1 reads MDHEN; CDR2 reads SYDVKM. This CDR3 has 13 amino acids. In DNA form, the CDR3 reads TGTGCCAGCAGTTTCCTCTCGGGGTACGAGCAGTACTTC. This sequence encodes CASSFLSGYEQYF.

This clonotype has at least ten counts. The chain joins TRBV7-2 to TRBJ1-1; perhaps TRBD1 as D (6 bases). V was cut by 8 bases and J by 1 base, with 11 bases left in between. CDR1 is SGHTA and CDR2 is FQGNSA in the germline V gene. The CDR3 loop spans 13 amino acids. The CDR3 is CASGRQENTEAFF. The CDR3 DNA follows: TGTGCCAGCGGCAGACAGGAGAACACTGAAGCTTTCTTT.